A selection of T cell receptor beta chains follows, all from one sample in a study of regulatory T cells in long-lasting Graves disease. Using its own MiXCR run on the multiplex PCR reads, TCRdb lists one record per CDR3 protein. The table lists 600,000 to 850,000 distinct CDR3 sequences, around 30% of them singletons. The material was peripheral blood mononuclear cells (PBMCs), obtained when the disease was refractory, from a patient treated with antithyroid drugs. The receptors were sampled from a female donor with Graves disease. CDR3s include the opening cysteine and the closing phenylalanine or tryptophan. A D gene is named only where the DNA matches it firmly. A row's size may be missing; if present it is once, few, many or a size class.

d_gene: -; j_gene: TRBJ2-3; v_gene: TRBV12-3/TRBV12-4; abundance: few; CDR3nt: TGTGCCAGCAACGACCGTTTACCCACAGATACGCAGTATTTT; CDR3aa: CASNDRLPTDTQYF
d_gene: -; j_gene: TRBJ1-1; v_gene: TRBV4-1; abundance: once; CDR3nt: TGCGCCAGCAGCCAAGCTGCCGGGACGGGAATGAACACTGAAGCTTTCTTT; CDR3aa: CASSQAAGTGMNTEAFF
d_gene: -; j_gene: TRBJ2-7; v_gene: TRBV6-1; abundance: few; CDR3nt: TGTGCCAGCAGCCCAAGCCAGGGGCCCTACGAGCAGTACTTC; CDR3aa: CASSPSQGPYEQYF
d_gene: TRBD1; j_gene: TRBJ1-5; v_gene: TRBV6-1; abundance: few; CDR3nt: TGTGCCAGCAGTGAAGGGCAGGGGGCTCAGCCCCAGCATTTT; CDR3aa: CASSEGQGAQPQHF
d_gene: TRBD2; j_gene: TRBJ2-5; v_gene: TRBV15; abundance: -; CDR3nt: TGTGCCACCAGTAGGCTAGCGGGACCCCAGTACTTC; CDR3aa: CATSRLAGPQYF
d_gene: -; j_gene: TRBJ2-5; v_gene: TRBV7-3; abundance: few; CDR3nt: TGTGCCAGCAGCTTACCCCCAGGGGGGGGAGGCGTGGAGACCCAGTACTTC; CDR3aa: CASSLPPGGGGVETQYF
d_gene: TRBD1; j_gene: TRBJ1-6; v_gene: TRBV2; abundance: -; CDR3nt: TGTGCCAGCAGAAAGACAGGGGCCTATGCCAGCTCCTATAATTCACCCCTCCACTTT; CDR3aa: CASRKTGAYASSYNSPLHF
d_gene: -; j_gene: TRBJ1-2; v_gene: TRBV2; abundance: -; CDR3nt: TGTGCCAGCAGCAGTCAACAGGGAGGGCTGAAAGGCTACACCTTC; CDR3aa: CASSSQQGGLKGYTF
d_gene: -; j_gene: TRBJ1-1; v_gene: TRBV27; abundance: many; CDR3nt: TGTGCCAGCACCCTCGGCACTGAAGCTTTCTTT; CDR3aa: CASTLGTEAFF
d_gene: -; j_gene: TRBJ1-1; v_gene: TRBV10-3; abundance: few; CDR3nt: TGTGCCATCAGTGAGCCTTTTGGTGCTACTGAAGCTTTCTTT; CDR3aa: CAISEPFGATEAFF
d_gene: -; j_gene: TRBJ2-7; v_gene: TRBV5-4; abundance: -; CDR3nt: TGTGCCAGCAGCTTGGTTTTACAGGGTGGGAGCGACGAGCAGTACTTC; CDR3aa: CASSLVLQGGSDEQYF
d_gene: -; j_gene: TRBJ1-5; v_gene: TRBV12-3/TRBV12-4; abundance: few; CDR3nt: TGTGCCAGCAGTTTCCTTTTTCAGGCAAGCAATCAGCCCCAGCATTTT; CDR3aa: CASSFLFQASNQPQHF
d_gene: -; j_gene: TRBJ1-6; v_gene: TRBV11-2; abundance: many; CDR3nt: TGTGCCAGCAGCCGAACTTTTGGGTCCTATAATTCACCCCTCCACTTT; CDR3aa: CASSRTFGSYNSPLHF
d_gene: TRBD1; j_gene: TRBJ1-3; v_gene: TRBV5-1; abundance: few; CDR3nt: TGTGCCAGCAGTCTCGGGACAGTCTCTGGAAACACCATATATTTT; CDR3aa: CASSLGTVSGNTIYF
d_gene: TRBD1; j_gene: TRBJ2-7; v_gene: TRBV11-1; abundance: many; CDR3nt: TGTGCCAGCAGCTTTCCGGGACAGGGGCGCAACGAGCAGTACTTC; CDR3aa: CASSFPGQGRNEQYF
d_gene: -; j_gene: TRBJ2-6; v_gene: TRBV15; abundance: once; CDR3nt: TGTGCCACCAGAAGCTCTGGGGCCAACGTCCTGACTTTC; CDR3aa: CATRSSGANVLTF
d_gene: -; j_gene: TRBJ1-1; v_gene: TRBV25-1; abundance: -; CDR3nt: TGTGCCAGCACCAAGGGACGGAACACTGAAGCTTTCTTT; CDR3aa: CASTKGRNTEAFF
d_gene: -; j_gene: TRBJ2-7; v_gene: TRBV28; abundance: many; CDR3nt: TGTGCCAGCTGCTCGCCGGGAGCACCCTACGAGCAGTACTTC; CDR3aa: CASCSPGAPYEQYF
d_gene: TRBD1; j_gene: TRBJ2-6; v_gene: TRBV2; abundance: many; CDR3nt: TGTGCCAGCAGTCAAGACAGGGCTCGCTCTGGGGCCAACGTCCTGACTTTC; CDR3aa: CASSQDRARSGANVLTF
d_gene: -; j_gene: TRBJ1-4; v_gene: TRBV6-2/TRBV6-3; abundance: -; CDR3nt: TGTGCCAGCAGTTACTCTCCGGGGGGGATCGGAAAACTGTTTTTT; CDR3aa: CASSYSPGGIGKLFF
d_gene: -; j_gene: TRBJ1-5; v_gene: TRBV7-9; abundance: -; CDR3nt: TGTGCCAGCAGCTTAGGAGGTGTTAACAGTCAGCCCCAGCATTTT; CDR3aa: CASSLGGVNSQPQHF
d_gene: -; j_gene: TRBJ2-5; v_gene: TRBV28; abundance: few; CDR3nt: TGTGCCAGCAGTTTTTTAAGGATACAAGAGACCCAGTACTTC; CDR3aa: CASSFLRIQETQYF
d_gene: -; j_gene: TRBJ1-5; v_gene: TRBV7-6; abundance: -; CDR3nt: TGTGCCAGCAGCTTAGGGATGGGGGGTCTCCAGCCCCAGCATTTT; CDR3aa: CASSLGMGGLQPQHF
d_gene: TRBD1; j_gene: TRBJ1-5; v_gene: TRBV20-1; abundance: -; CDR3nt: TGCAGTGCCGAGCGGGAGGGGGCCTGGCAGCCCCAGCATTTT; CDR3aa: CSAEREGAWQPQHF
d_gene: -; j_gene: TRBJ1-2; v_gene: TRBV2; abundance: many; CDR3nt: TGTGCCAGCAGTGACCCAGGCGAAGGTCTGGGCTACACCTTC; CDR3aa: CASSDPGEGLGYTF
d_gene: -; j_gene: TRBJ1-2; v_gene: TRBV28; abundance: many; CDR3nt: TGTGCCAGCAGTGTAGCGCCTTCGTATGGCTACACCTTC; CDR3aa: CASSVAPSYGYTF
d_gene: TRBD1; j_gene: TRBJ2-1; v_gene: TRBV6-2/TRBV6-3; abundance: -; CDR3nt: TGTGCCAGCAGCCAGACAGGGCTCTTTGAGCAGTTCTTC; CDR3aa: CASSQTGLFEQFF
d_gene: -; j_gene: TRBJ1-2; v_gene: TRBV2; abundance: many; CDR3nt: TGTGCCAGCCTGCGGGGGTCTCCGACAGGCGGCTATGGCTACACCTTC; CDR3aa: CASLRGSPTGGYGYTF
d_gene: -; j_gene: TRBJ1-1; v_gene: TRBV7-3; abundance: -; CDR3nt: TGTGCCAGCAGCCTCATGGGGGGCACTACGAACACTGAAGCTTTCTTT; CDR3aa: CASSLMGGTTNTEAFF
d_gene: -; j_gene: TRBJ2-7; v_gene: TRBV3-1; abundance: -; CDR3nt: TGTGCCAGCAGCCAAGATAACAGGGAAGGTTCCGAGCAGTACTTC; CDR3aa: CASSQDNREGSEQYF
d_gene: -; j_gene: TRBJ1-5; v_gene: TRBV7-9; abundance: -; CDR3nt: TGTGCCAGCAGCTTAGAAAGAGGGGGGTGGCGAGGCAATCAGCCCCAGCATTTT; CDR3aa: CASSLERGGWRGNQPQHF
d_gene: -; j_gene: TRBJ1-2; v_gene: TRBV28; abundance: few; CDR3nt: TGTGCCAGCAGTTTAGCACAGCTAAGAAATGGCTACACCTTC; CDR3aa: CASSLAQLRNGYTF
d_gene: -; j_gene: TRBJ2-3; v_gene: TRBV12-3/TRBV12-4; abundance: -; CDR3nt: TGTGCCAGCAGTTTGAAGGGCACAGATACGCAGTATTTT; CDR3aa: CASSLKGTDTQYF
d_gene: -; j_gene: TRBJ2-2; v_gene: TRBV5-1; abundance: few; CDR3nt: TGCGCCAGCAGCTTGGGGCCCGGCAGTTACACCGGGGAGCTGTTTTTT; CDR3aa: CASSLGPGSYTGELFF
d_gene: -; j_gene: TRBJ1-5; v_gene: TRBV5-6; abundance: -; CDR3nt: TGTGCCAGCAGCTTTAGCGGAAGCCATCAGCCCCAGCATTTT; CDR3aa: CASSFSGSHQPQHF
d_gene: -; j_gene: TRBJ2-5; v_gene: TRBV7-9; abundance: few; CDR3nt: TGTGCCAGCACCCAGGCCGGTGGGTCAGAGACCCAGTACTTC; CDR3aa: CASTQAGGSETQYF